This T cell receptor (beta chain) originates from a study of OX40 agonist ivuxolimab in advanced cancers. About the study: Treatment received earlier with anti-PD-1, anti-PD-L1 or anti-CTLA-4 agents was allowed, and 40% had some.

Method: immunoSEQ multiplex PCR; TCRdb's copy keeps in-frame clones and lacks some. Of about 95,000 clones listed, roughly nine tenths are singletons. The study, taken as a whole, reports: Antigen targets of the expanded peripheral T cells went undetermined.

Germline loops: CDR1 MDHEN, CDR2 SYDVKM. V trimming: 6 bases; J trimming: 1 base; junction bases outside the gene matches: 9. The CDR3 is made up of 16 amino acids. In the case of this clone: Its cognate antigen is unknown.

This sequence originates from an adult with an advanced solid tumor such as melanoma, head and neck, liver or kidney cancer. This sample comprised CD4+ or CD8+ T cells sorted from blood, obtained in a trial of the OX40 agonist ivuxolimab. V is TRBV28 and J is TRBJ2-1; 7 nucleotides line up with TRBD1. In nucleotides, the CDR3 is TGTGCCAGCAGATCGGCGACAGGGTCGTCCTACAATGAGCAGTTCTTC. It encodes CASRSATGSSYNEQFF.